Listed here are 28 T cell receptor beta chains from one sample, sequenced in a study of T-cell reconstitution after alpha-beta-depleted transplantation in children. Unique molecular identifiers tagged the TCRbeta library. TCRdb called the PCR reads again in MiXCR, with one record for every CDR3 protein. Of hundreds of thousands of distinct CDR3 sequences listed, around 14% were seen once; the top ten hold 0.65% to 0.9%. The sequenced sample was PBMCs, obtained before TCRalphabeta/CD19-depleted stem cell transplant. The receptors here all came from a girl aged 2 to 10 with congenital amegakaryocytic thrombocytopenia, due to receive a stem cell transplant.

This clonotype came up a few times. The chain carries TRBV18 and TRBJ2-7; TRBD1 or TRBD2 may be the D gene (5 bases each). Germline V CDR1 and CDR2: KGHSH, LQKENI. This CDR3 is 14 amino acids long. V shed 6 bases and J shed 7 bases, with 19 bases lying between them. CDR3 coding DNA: TGTGCCAGCTCTGAGGGGAAAAAGCTGGGTGAGCAGTACTTC. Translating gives CASSEGKKLGEQYF.

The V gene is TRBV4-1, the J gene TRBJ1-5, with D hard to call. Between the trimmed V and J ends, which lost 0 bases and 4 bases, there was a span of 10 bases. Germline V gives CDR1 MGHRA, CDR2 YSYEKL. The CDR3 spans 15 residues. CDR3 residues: CASSQEARNNQPQHF. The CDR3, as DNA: TGCGCCAGCAGCCAAGAGGCGCGGAATAATCAGCCCCAGCATTTT.

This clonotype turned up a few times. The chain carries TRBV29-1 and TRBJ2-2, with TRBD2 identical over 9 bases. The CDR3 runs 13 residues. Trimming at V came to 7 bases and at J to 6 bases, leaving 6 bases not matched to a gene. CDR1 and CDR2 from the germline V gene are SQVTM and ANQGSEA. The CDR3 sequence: CSGSGSDPGELFF. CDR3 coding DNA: TGCAGCGGTAGCGGGAGCGACCCCGGGGAGCTGTTTTTT.

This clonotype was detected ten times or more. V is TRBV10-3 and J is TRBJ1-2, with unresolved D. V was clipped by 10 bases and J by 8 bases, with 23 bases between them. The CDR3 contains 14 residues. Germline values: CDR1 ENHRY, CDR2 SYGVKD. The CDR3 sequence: CATKGNRLVGGYTF. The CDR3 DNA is TGTGCCACCAAAGGAAATCGGCTGGTTGGCGGCTACACCTTC.

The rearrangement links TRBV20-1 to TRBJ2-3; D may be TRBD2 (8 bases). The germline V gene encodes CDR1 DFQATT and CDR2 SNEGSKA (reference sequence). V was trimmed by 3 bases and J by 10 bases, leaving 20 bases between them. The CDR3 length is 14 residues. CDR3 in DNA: TGCAGTGCTAGGATCACAGGGGAAGCGGGGGCGCAGTATTTT. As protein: CSARITGEAGAQYF.

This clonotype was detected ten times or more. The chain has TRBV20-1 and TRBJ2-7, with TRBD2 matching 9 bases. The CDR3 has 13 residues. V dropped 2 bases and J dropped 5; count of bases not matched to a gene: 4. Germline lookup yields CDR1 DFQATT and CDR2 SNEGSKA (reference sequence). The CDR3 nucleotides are TGCAGTGCTAGATCCTCTAGCGGGGACGAGCAGTACTTC. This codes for CSARSSSGDEQYF.

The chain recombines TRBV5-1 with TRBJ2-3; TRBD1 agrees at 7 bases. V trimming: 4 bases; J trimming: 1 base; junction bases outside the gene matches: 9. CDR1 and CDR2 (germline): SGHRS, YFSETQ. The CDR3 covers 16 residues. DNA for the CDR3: TGCGCCAGCAGCGTGGGGGACAGCCTAGGCACAGATACGCAGTATTTT. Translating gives CASSVGDSLGTDTQYF.

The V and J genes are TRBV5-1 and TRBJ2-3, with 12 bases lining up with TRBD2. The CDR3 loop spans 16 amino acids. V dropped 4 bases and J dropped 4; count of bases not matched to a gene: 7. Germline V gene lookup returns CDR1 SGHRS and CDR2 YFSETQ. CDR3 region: CASSHRTSGTPDTQYF. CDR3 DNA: TGCGCCAGCAGCCACAGGACTAGCGGGACCCCAGATACGCAGTATTTT.

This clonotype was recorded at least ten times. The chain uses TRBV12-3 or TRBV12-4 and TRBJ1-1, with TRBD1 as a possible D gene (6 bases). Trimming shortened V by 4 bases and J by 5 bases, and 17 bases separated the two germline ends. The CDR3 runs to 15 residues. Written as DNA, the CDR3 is TGTGCCAGCAGTTCCGGGGGGCTCGCAAAGACTGAAGCTTTCTTT. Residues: CASSSGGLAKTEAFF.

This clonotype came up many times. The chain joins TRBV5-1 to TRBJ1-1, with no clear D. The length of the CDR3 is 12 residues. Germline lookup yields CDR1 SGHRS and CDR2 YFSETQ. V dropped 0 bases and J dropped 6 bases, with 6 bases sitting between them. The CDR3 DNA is TGCGCCAGCAGCTTGGAACCCGCTGAAGCTTTCTTT. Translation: CASSLEPAEAFF.

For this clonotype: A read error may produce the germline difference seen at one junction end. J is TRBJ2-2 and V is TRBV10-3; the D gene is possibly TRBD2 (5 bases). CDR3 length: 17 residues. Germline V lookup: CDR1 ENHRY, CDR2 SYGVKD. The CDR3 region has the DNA TGTGCCATCAGTGAGGATTTCGGGAAAGCGAACACCTGGGAGCTGTTTTTT. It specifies CAISEDFGKANTWELFF.

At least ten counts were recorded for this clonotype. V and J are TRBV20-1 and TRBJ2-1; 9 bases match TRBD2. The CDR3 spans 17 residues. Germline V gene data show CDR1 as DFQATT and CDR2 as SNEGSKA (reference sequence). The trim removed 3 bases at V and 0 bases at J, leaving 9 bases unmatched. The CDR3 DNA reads TGCAGTGCTAGGTCCGCGACTAGCGGATTCTCCTACAATGAGCAGTTCTTC. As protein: CSARSATSGFSYNEQFF.

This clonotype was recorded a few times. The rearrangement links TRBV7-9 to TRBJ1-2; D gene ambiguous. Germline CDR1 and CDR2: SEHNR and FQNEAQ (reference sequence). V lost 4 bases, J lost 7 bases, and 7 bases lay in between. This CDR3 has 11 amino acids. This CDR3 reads CASSSLVGYTF. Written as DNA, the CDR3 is TGTGCCAGCAGCTCCCTGGTTGGCTACACCTTC.

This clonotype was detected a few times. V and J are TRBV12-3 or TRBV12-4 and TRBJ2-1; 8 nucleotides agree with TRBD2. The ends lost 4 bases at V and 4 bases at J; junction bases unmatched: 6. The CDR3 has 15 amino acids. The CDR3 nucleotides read TGTGCCAGCAGTTCCAGCGGGAGTCGGTACAATGAGCAGTTCTTC. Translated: CASSSSGSRYNEQFF.

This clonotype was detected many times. The CDR3 here is CASRGTGADTQYF. CDR3 DNA sequence: TGTGCCAGCAGGGGGACAGGGGCAGATACGCAGTATTTT. This chain uses TRBV9 with TRBJ2-3, with 10 bases fitting TRBD1. V dropped 5 bases and J dropped 4; count of bases not matched to a gene: 1. The CDR3 length is 13 residues. The germline V gene has CDR1 SGDLS and CDR2 YYNGEE.

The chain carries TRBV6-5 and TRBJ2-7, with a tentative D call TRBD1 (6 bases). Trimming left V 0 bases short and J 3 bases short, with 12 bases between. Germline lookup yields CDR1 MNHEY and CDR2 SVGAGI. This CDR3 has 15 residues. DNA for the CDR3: TGTGCCAGCAGTTACTCAAGGGACACCTACTACGAGCAGTACTTC. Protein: CASSYSRDTYYEQYF.

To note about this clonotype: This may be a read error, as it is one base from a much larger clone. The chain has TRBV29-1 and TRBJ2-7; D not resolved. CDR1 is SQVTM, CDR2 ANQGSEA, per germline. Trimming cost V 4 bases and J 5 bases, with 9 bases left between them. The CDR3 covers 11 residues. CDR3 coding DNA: TGCAGCGTTGGGGTTCAGGACGAGCAGTACTTC. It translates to CSVGVQDEQYF.

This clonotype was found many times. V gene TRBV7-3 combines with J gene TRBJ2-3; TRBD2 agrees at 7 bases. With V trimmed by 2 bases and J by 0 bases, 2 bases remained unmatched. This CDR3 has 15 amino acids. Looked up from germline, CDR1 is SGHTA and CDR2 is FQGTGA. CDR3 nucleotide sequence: TGTGCCAGCAGCTTATTTAGCGGGAGCACAGATACGCAGTATTTT. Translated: CASSLFSGSTDTQYF. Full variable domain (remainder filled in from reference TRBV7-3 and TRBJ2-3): GAGVSQTPSNKVTEKGKYVELRCDPISGHTALYWYRQSLGQGPEFLIYFQGTGAADDSGLPNDRFFAVRPEGSVSTLKIQRTERGDSAVYLCASSLFSGSTDTQYFGPGTRLTVL.

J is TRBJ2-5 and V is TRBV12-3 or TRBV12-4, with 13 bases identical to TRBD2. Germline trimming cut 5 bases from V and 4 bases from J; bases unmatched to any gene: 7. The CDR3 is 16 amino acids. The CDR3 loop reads CASSPRLAGGLETQYF. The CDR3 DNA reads TGTGCCAGCAGTCCAAGACTAGCGGGAGGTTTAGAGACCCAGTACTTC.

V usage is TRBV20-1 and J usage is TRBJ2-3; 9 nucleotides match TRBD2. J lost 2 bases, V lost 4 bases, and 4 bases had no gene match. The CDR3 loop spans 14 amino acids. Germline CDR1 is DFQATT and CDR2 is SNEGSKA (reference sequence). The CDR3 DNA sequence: TGCAGTGCTATAAGCGGGAGGTACACAGATACGCAGTATTTT. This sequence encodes CSAISGRYTDTQYF.

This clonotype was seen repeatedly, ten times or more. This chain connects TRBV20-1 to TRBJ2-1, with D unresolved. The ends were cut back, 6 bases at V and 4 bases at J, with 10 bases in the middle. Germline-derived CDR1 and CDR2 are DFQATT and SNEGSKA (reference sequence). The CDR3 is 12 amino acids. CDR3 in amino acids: CSAPNRYNEQFF. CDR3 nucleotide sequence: TGCAGTGCGCCGAATAGGTACAATGAGCAGTTCTTC.

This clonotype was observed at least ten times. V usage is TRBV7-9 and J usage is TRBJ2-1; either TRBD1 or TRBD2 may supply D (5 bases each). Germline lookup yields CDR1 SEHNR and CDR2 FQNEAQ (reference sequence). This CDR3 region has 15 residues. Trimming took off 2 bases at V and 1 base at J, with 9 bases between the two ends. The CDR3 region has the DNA TGTGCCAGCAGCTTACCTGAGGGGTCCTACAATGAGCAGTTCTTC. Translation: CASSLPEGSYNEQFF.

The CDR3 sequence is CASSVAGDTGELFF. In DNA form, the CDR3 reads TGTGCCAGCAGTGTAGCCGGCGACACCGGGGAGCTGTTTTTT. This chain links TRBV2 with TRBJ2-2; no clear D gene. The germline gives CDR1 SNHLY, CDR2 FYNNEI. V gave up 4 bases and J gave up 3 bases, with 9 bases separating them. The CDR3 contains 14 residues.

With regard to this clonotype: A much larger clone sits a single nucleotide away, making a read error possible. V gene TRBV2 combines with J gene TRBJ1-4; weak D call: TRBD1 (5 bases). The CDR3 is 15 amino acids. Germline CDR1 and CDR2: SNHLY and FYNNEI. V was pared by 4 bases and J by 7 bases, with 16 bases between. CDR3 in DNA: TGTGCCAGCAGTGGGGAAGGCCAGGGAAGTGAAAAACTGTTTTTT. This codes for CASSGEGQGSEKLFF.

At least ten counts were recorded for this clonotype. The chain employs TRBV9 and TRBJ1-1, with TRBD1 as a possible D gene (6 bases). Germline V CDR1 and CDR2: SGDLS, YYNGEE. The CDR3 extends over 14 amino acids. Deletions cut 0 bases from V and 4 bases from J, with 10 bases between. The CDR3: CASSVDGGPTEAFF. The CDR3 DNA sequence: TGTGCCAGCAGCGTAGACGGGGGGCCCACTGAAGCTTTCTTT. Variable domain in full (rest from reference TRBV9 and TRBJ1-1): DSGVTQTPKHLITATGQRVTLRCSPRSGDLSVYWYQQSLDQGLQFLIQYYNGEERAKGNILERFSAQQFPDLHSELNLSSLELGDSALYFCASSVDGGPTEAFFGQGTRLTVV.

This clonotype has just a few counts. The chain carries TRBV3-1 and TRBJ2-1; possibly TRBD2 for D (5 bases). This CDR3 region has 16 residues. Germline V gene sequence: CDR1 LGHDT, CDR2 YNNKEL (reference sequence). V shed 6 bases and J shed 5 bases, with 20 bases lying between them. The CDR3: CASSFLGVRTNNEQFF. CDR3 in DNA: TGTGCCAGCAGTTTCCTCGGGGTGAGAACCAACAATGAGCAGTTCTTC.

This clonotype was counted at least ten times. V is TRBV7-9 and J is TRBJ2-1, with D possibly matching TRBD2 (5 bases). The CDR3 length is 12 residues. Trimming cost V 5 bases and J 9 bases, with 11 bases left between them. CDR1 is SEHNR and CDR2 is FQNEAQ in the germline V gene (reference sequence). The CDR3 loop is CASSLGSSEQFF. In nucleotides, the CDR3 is TGTGCCAGCAGCCTTGGGAGTAGTGAGCAGTTCTTC.

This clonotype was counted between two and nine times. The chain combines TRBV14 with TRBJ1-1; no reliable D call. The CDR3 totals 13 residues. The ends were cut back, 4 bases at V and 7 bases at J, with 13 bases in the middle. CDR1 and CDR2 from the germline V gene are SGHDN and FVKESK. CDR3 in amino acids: CASSPDGPYEAFF. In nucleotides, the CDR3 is TGTGCCAGCAGCCCGGACGGACCGTATGAAGCTTTCTTT. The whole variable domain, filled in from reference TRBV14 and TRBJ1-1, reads EAGVTQFPSHSVIEKGQTVTLRCDPISGHDNLYWYRRVMGKEIKFLLHFVKESKQDESGMPNNRFLAERTGGTYSTLKVQPAELEDSGVYFCASSPDGPYEAFFGQGTRLTVV.